The entry that follows covers one T cell receptor (beta chain) sequence. The target antigen is unknown. V was clipped by 7 bases and J by 5 bases, with 12 bases between them. The CDR3 runs 13 residues. Germline V gene lookup returns CDR1 LNHDA and CDR2 SQIVND (reference sequence). Every patient relapsed after autologous stem cell transplantation, and brentuximab vedotin exposure varied. This specimen comes from a study of PD-1 blockade in classical Hodgkin lymphoma. Study in general: Patients got intravenous nivolumab 3 mg/kg every 2 weeks.

The protocol was immunoSEQ multiplex PCR, while the TCRdb copy is restricted to in-frame clones and leaves out a portion. The sample yields about 25,000 clones, 80% to 90% seen once. Regarding the study as a whole: Individuals initiating nivolumab under 1 year after ASCT were excluded. When set against healthy donors, newly diagnosed patients were reported to show lower baseline TCR diversity. Complete responders' diversity at baseline resembled that of newly diagnosed patients.

The receptor comes from a human donor with classical Hodgkin lymphoma. Here the sequenced sample was peripheral blood mononuclear cells (PBMCs), taken at baseline. This chain links TRBV19 with TRBJ1-5; D perhaps matches TRBD1 (5 bases). The CDR3 DNA reads TGTGCCAGTACCGACAGTTTAGATCAGCCCCAGCATTTT. This codes for CASTDSLDQPQHF.